The 13 T cell receptor beta chains given below trace back to one sample, sequenced in a study of OX40 agonist ivuxolimab in advanced cancers. Data came from immunoSEQ multiplex PCR; TCRdb stores just in-frame clones and leaves some out. The table shows tens of thousands of clones, with approximately 86% occurring only once. This specimen consisted of CD4+ or CD8+ T cells sorted from blood, obtained in a trial of the OX40 agonist ivuxolimab. Receptor source: an adult with an advanced solid tumor such as melanoma, head and neck, liver or kidney cancer.

In this sample, this clone turned up once. The gene calls are TRBV7-3 and TRBJ2-3; TRBD1 is a possible D gene (5 bases). This CDR3 spans 13 amino acids. V was clipped by 5 bases and J by 8 bases, with 14 bases between them. Germline lookup yields CDR1 SGHTA and CDR2 FQGTGA. CDR3 in DNA: TGTGCCAGCAGCGGTGGGGCACTGGGTACGCAGTATTTT. Translating gives CASSGGALGTQYF. Full variable domain (outside the CDR3, taken from reference TRBV7-3 and TRBJ2-3): GAGVSQTPSNKVTEKGKYVELRCDPISGHTALYWYRQSLGQGPEFLIYFQGTGAADDSGLPNDRFFAVRPEGSVSTLKIQRTERGDSAVYLCASSGGALGTQYFGPGTRLTVL.

The chain uses TRBV6-1 and TRBJ2-7; either TRBD1 or TRBD2 may fit D (5 bases each). Deletions cut 7 bases from V and 4 bases from J, with 14 bases between. The germline V gene encodes CDR1 MNHNS and CDR2 SASEGT. The CDR3 extends over 13 amino acids. The CDR3 nucleotides are TGTGCCAGCAAAGAGGGGTCCGGGTACGAGCAGTACTTC. It yields the protein CASKEGSGYEQYF.

This chain links TRBV6-1 with TRBJ1-5; the D gene is possibly TRBD1 (6 bases). Germline-derived CDR1 and CDR2 are MNHNS and SASEGT. Trimming pared 4 bases from V and 5 bases from J, leaving 15 bases between. The CDR3 extends over 15 amino acids. The CDR3 DNA sequence: TGTGCCAGCAGTGCCTTACACGGACAGCATCAGCCCCAGCATTTT. It yields the protein CASSALHGQHQPQHF.

This clone was seen a handful of times. V and J are TRBV7-9 and TRBJ2-7, with TRBD2 matching over 7 bases. V lost 5 bases, J lost 3 bases, and 4 bases stayed unmatched. The CDR3 is made up of 13 amino acids. Germline CDR1 SEHNR, CDR2 FQNEAQ (reference sequence). For the CDR3, the DNA is TGTGCCAGCAGCAAAGCGGGGTACTACGAGCAGTACTTC. Protein: CASSKAGYYEQYF.

The chain carries TRBV5-1 and TRBJ1-2, with D perhaps matching TRBD1 (6 bases). The CDR3 runs 14 residues. Germline assignment: CDR1 SGHRS and CDR2 YFSETQ. Trimming left V 2 bases short and J 8 bases short, with 16 bases between. The CDR3 nucleotides are TGCGCCAGCAGCTTAGACGGGGGCCCTGGGGGCTACACCTTC. Its translation: CASSLDGGPGGYTF.

CDR3 residues: CASSLAMGQGSQPQHF. Written as DNA, the CDR3 is TGTGCCAGCAGCTTAGCTATGGGGCAAGGATCGCAGCCCCAGCATTTT. The chain links TRBV7-8 to TRBJ1-5, with D tentatively TRBD1 (5 bases). The CDR3 is made up of 16 amino acids. V lost 0 bases, J lost 7 bases, and 16 bases lay in between. Germline CDR1 and CDR2: SGHVS and FQNEAQ.

The chain combines TRBV6-1 with TRBJ2-3, with no clear D. The CDR3 has 14 amino acids. The germline CDR1 and CDR2 sequences are MNHNS and SASEGT. Trimming removed 7 bases at V and 0 bases at J, with 11 bases between. CDR3 protein: CASIPDPSTDTQYF. CDR3 in DNA: TGTGCCAGCATTCCGGATCCTAGCACAGATACGCAGTATTTT.

This rearrangement joins TRBV19 to TRBJ2-3; D possibly corresponds to TRBD2 (5 bases). The germline V gene has CDR1 LNHDA and CDR2 SQIVND (reference sequence). The V and J ends lost 6 bases and 4 bases respectively, with 14 bases between them. The CDR3 is 14 amino acids. For the CDR3, the DNA is TGTGCCAGTAGGGCGGGCCCTGGGGCAGATACGCAGTATTTT. This gives the protein CASRAGPGADTQYF.

The V and J genes are TRBV10-1 and TRBJ1-5; 7 nucleotides align to TRBD1. The CDR3 consists of 13 residues. CDR1 and CDR2 from the germline V gene are WNHNN and SYGVQD (reference sequence). V was pared by 8 bases and J by 4 bases, with 5 bases of the junction left unmatched. The CDR3 bases are TGCGCCAGCTCGGACAGGCCTAATCAGCCCCAGCATTTT. Translating it yields CASSDRPNQPQHF.

CDR3 coding DNA: TGTGCCAGCCAGCCAGCGACAGCGAACTACGAGCAGTACTTC. Residues: CASQPATANYEQYF. The chain is built from TRBV7-3 and TRBJ2-7; TRBD1 might be the D (5 bases). Germline values: CDR1 SGHTA, CDR2 FQGTGA. Trimming cost V 8 bases and J 3 bases, with 17 bases left between them. This CDR3 spans 14 amino acids.

The chain joins TRBV4-1 to TRBJ2-3; D uncertain. V was shortened by 4 bases and J by 6 bases, with 8 bases between the two germline ends. The CDR3 is 12 amino acids. Germline CDR1 MGHRA, CDR2 YSYEKL. CDR3 coding DNA: TGCGCCAGCAGCCGGGTGTTCGATACGCAGTATTTT. Translating gives CASSRVFDTQYF.

The V and J genes are TRBV27 and TRBJ1-5, with a possible D match to TRBD1 (6 bases). The V gene lost 3 bases and the J gene lost 4 bases, with 16 bases spanning the gap. CDR3 length: 16 amino acids. Germline CDR1 and CDR2: MNHEY and SMNVEV (reference sequence). CDR3 sequence: CASSLGAPGLNQPQHF. The CDR3 nucleotides read TGTGCCAGCAGTTTGGGGGCCCCGGGACTAAATCAGCCCCAGCATTTT.

This sequence joins TRBV29-1 and TRBJ2-3; D uncertain. Between the trimmed V and J ends, which lost 6 bases and 5 bases, there was a span of 18 bases. The length of the CDR3 is 14 residues. CDR1 is SQVTM and CDR2 is ANQGSEA in the germline V gene. In DNA, the CDR3 is TGCAGCGTACGGCCATCCAGACTCAGAGATACGCAGTATTTT. Protein sequence: CSVRPSRLRDTQYF.